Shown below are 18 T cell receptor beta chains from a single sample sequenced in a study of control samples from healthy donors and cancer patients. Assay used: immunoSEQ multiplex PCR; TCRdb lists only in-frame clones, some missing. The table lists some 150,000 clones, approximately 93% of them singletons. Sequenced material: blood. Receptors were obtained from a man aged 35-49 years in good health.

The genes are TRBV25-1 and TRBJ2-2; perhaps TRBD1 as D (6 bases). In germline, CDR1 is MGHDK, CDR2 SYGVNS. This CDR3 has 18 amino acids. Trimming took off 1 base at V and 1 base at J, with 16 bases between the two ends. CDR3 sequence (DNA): TGTGCCAGCAGTGAATCGGGGACAAAACGCCGGAACACCGGGGAGCTGTTTTTT. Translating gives CASSESGTKRRNTGELFF.

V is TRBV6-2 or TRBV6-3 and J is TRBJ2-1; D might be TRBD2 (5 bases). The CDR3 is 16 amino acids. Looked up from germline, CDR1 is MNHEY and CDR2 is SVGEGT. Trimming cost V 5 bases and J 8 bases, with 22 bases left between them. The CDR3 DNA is TGTGCCAGCAGTCCACACCCACCGGCAGCGAGGGATGAGCAGTTCTTC. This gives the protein CASSPHPPAARDEQFF.

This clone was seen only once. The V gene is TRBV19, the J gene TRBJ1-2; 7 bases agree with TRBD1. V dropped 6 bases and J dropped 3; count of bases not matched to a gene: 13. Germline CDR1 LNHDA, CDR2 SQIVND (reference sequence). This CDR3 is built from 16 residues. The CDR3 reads CASSTGQFTPYYGYTF. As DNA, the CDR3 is TGTGCCAGTAGCACGGGACAGTTTACCCCCTACTATGGCTACACCTTC.

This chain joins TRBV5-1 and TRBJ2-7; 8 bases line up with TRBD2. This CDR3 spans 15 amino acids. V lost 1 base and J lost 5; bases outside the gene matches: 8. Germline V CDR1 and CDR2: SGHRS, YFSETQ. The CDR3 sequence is CASSLTSGSMNEQYF. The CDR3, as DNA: TGCGCCAGCAGCTTGACTAGCGGTTCTATGAACGAGCAGTACTTC. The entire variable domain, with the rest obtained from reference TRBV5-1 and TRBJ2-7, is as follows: KAGVTQTPRYLIKTRGQQVTLSCSPISGHRSVSWYQQTPGQGLQFLFEYFSETQRNKGNFPGRFSGRQFSNSRSEMNVSTLELGDSALYLCASSLTSGSMNEQYFGPGTRLTVT.

The CDR3 coding sequence is TGCGCCAGCAGCTTGGCGGGGGATGCGGACACCATATATTTT. This gives the protein CASSLAGDADTIYF. The chain joins TRBV5-1 to TRBJ1-3, with D maybe TRBD1 (5 bases). V was pared by 0 bases and J by 8 bases, with 12 bases between. Germline lookup yields CDR1 SGHRS and CDR2 YFSETQ. The CDR3 is made up of 14 amino acids.

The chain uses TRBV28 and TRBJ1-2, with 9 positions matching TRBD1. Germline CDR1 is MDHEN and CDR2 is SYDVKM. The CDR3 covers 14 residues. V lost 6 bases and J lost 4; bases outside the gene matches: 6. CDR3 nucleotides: TGTGCCAGCAGGACCGGGACAGGGCTCTATGGCTACACCTTC. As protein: CASRTGTGLYGYTF.

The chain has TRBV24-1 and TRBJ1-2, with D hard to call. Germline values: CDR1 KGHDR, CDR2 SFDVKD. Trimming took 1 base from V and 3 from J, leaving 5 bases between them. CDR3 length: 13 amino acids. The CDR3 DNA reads TGTGCCACCAGTGATTTCCCTCACTATGGCTACACCTTC. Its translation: CATSDFPHYGYTF.

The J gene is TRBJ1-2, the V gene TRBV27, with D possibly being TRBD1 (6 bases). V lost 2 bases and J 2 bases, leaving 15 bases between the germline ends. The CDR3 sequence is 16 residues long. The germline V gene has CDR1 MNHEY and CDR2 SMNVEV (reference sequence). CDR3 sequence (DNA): TGTGCCAGCAGTTTAATCTTGGCAGGGGCCAACTATGGCTACACCTTC. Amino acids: CASSLILAGANYGYTF.

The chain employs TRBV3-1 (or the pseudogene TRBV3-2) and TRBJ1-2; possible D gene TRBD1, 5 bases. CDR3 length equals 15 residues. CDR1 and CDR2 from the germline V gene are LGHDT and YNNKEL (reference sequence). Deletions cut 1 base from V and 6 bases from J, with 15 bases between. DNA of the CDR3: TGTGCCAGCAGCCAAGGTGCCGGGGCGTGGGATGGCTACACCTTC. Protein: CASSQGAGAWDGYTF.

The CDR3 coding sequence is TGTGCCAGCAGTACCGGGACTAGCGGGGGGGGCTACAATGAGCAGTTCTTC. This encodes CASSTGTSGGGYNEQFF. This chain joins TRBV28 and TRBJ2-1; TRBD2 matches at 16 bases. The trim removed 5 bases at V and 3 bases at J, leaving 4 bases unmatched. The CDR3 is 17 residues long. Germline V lookup: CDR1 MDHEN, CDR2 SYDVKM.

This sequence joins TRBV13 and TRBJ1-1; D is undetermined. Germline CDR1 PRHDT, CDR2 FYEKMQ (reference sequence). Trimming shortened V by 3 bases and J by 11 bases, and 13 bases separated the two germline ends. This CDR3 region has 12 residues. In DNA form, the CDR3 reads TGTGCCAGCAGCTTGTACGAGGAGTGGGCTTTCTTT. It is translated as CASSLYEEWAFF.

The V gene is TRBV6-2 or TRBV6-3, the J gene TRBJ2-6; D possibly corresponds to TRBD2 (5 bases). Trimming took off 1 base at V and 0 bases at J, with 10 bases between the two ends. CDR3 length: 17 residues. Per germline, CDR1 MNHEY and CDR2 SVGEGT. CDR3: CASSYFGLRSGANVLTF. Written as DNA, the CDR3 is TGTGCCAGCAGTTACTTCGGACTGCGCTCTGGGGCCAACGTCCTGACTTTC.

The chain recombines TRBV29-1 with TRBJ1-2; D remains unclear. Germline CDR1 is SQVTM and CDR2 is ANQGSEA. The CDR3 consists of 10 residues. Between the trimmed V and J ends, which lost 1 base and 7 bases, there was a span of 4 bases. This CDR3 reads CSVEVAGYTF. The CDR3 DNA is TGCAGCGTTGAAGTGGCTGGCTACACCTTC.

CDR3 residues: CASSLLGASNTEAFF. Written as DNA, the CDR3 is TGTGCCAGCAGCTTGTTGGGGGCTTCCAACACTGAAGCTTTCTTT. The V and J genes are TRBV5-5 and TRBJ1-1; D might be TRBD1 (6 bases). The CDR3 extends over 15 amino acids. Germline values: CDR1 SGHKS, CDR2 YYEKEE (reference sequence). With 1 base removed from V and 2 bases from J, the gap between germline ends came to 12 bases. The full variable domain, completed using reference TRBV5-5 and TRBJ1-1, is DAGVTQSPTHLIKTRGQQVTLRCSPISGHKSVSWYQQVLGQGPQFIFQYYEKEERGRGNFPDRFSARQFPNYSSELNVNALLLGDSALYLCASSLLGASNTEAFFGQGTRLTVV.

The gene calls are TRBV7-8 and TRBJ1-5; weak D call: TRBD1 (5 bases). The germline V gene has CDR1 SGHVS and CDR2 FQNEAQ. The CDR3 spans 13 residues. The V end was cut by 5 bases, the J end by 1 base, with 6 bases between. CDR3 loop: CASSRQSNQPQHF. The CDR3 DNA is TGTGCCAGCAGCCGACAGAGCAATCAGCCCCAGCATTTT. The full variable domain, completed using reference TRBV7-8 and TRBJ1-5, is GAGVSQSPRYKVAKRGQDVALRCDPISGHVSLFWYQQALGQGPEFLTYFQNEAQLDKSGLPSDRFFAERPEGSVSTLKIQRTQQEDSAVYLCASSRQSNQPQHFGDGTRLSIL.

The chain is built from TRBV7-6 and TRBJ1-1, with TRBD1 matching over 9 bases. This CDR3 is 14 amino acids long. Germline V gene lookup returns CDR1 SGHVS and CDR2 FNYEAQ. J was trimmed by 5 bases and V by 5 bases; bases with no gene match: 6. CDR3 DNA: TGTGCCAGCAGCCCCGGGACAGGGATAACTGAAGCTTTCTTT. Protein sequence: CASSPGTGITEAFF.

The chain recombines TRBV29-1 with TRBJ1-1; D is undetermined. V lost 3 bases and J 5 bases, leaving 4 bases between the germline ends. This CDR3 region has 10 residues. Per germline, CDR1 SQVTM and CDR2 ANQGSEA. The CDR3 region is CSVERTEAFF. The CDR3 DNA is TGCAGCGTTGAGAGGACTGAAGCTTTCTTT.

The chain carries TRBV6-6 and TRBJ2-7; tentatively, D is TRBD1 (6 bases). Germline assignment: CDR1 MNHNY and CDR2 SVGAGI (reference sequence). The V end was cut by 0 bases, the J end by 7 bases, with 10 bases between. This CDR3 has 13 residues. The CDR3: CASSYSRGGEQYF. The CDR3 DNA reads TGTGCCAGCAGTTACTCCAGGGGCGGAGAGCAGTACTTC.